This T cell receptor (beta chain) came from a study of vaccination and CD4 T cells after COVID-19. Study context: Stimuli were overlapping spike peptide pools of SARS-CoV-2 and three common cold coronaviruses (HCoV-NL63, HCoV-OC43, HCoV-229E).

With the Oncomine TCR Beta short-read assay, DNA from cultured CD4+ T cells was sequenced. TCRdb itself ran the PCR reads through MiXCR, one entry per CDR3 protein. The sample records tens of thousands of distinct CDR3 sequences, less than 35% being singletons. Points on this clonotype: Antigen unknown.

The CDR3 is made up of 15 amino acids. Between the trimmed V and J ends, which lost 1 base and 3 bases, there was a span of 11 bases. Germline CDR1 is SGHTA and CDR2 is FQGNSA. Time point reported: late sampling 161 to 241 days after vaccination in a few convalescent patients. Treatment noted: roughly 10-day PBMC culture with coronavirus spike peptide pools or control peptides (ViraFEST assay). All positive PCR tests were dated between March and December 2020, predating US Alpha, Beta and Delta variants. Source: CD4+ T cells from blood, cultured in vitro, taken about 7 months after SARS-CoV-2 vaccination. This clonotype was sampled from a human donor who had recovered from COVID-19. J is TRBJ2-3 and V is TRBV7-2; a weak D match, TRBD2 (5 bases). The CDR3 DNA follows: TGTGCCAGCAGCTTAGACTCCCGGGGTACAGATACGCAGTATTTT. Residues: CASSLDSRGTDTQYF.